The text below deals with one TCR beta chain. The CDR3 covers 14 residues. The germline gives CDR1 GTSNPN, CDR2 SVGIG (reference sequence). Trimming left V 3 bases short and J 6 bases short, with 17 bases between. Participant reports of clinical history set cohort assignment. This sample was taken from a study of blood T cell repertoires in COVID-19. Using immunoSEQ multiplex PCR, the repertoire was profiled, and TCRdb retains in-frame clones only, with some absent. The table has fewer than 200,000 clones, about 83% seen once. This chain uses TRBV30 with TRBJ1-1; possible D gene TRBD1, 6 bases. Sequencing was done on a sample of PBMCs or T cells enriched from blood (not recorded which). This clonotype was sampled from a woman in her 30s who had been exposed to COVID-19. The CDR3: CAWRRTGGAPEAFF. The CDR3 nucleotides read TGTGCCTGGAGAAGAACGGGGGGGGCGCCTGAAGCTTTCTTT.